This entry lists 26 T cell receptor beta chains sequenced from one sample in a study of T and B cells in COVID-19 patients. Blood genomic DNA input for TRB amplification was about 240-500 ng. Multiplex PCR with BIOMED2 TRB-A/B primer pools amplified TRB rearrangements. TCRdb used MiXCR to reprocess the multiplex PCR reads, holding one entry per CDR3 protein. The sample lists 20,000 to 30,000 distinct CDR3 sequences, 32% occurring once. The specimen sequenced was blood. Receptors were obtained from a human donor who had recovered from COVID-19.

There are a few counts of this clonotype. The chain employs TRBV5-4 and TRBJ1-2, with 10 nucleotides matching TRBD1. V lost 0 bases, J lost 3 bases, and 2 bases stayed unmatched. CDR3 size: 15 residues. Germline values: CDR1 SGHNT, CDR2 YYREEE (reference sequence). CDR3 protein: CASSLEGQGYYGYTF. CDR3 DNA sequence: TGTGCCAGCAGCTTGGAGGGACAGGGGTACTATGGCTACACCTTC.

The V call is TRBV6-5, the J call TRBJ2-1; 14 bases agree with TRBD2. V was pared by 6 bases and J by 7 bases, with 11 bases of the junction left unmatched. Germline CDR1 reads MNHEY; CDR2 reads SVGAGI. The CDR3 sequence is 17 residues long. CDR3 residues: CASSLNGLAGGSNEQFF. The DNA for the CDR3 is TGTGCCAGCAGCCTAAACGGACTAGCGGGGGGCTCAAATGAGCAGTTCTTC.

This chain links TRBV7-2 with TRBJ2-3; the match to TRBD1 covers 8 bases. J was trimmed by 6 bases and V by 2 bases; bases with no gene match: 4. The CDR3 is 14 amino acids. Germline CDR1 is SGHTA and CDR2 is FQGNSA. This CDR3 is CASSLPRQGDTQYF. The CDR3 DNA sequence: TGTGCCAGCAGCTTACCCAGACAGGGGGATACGCAGTATTTT.

The chain uses TRBV6-5 and TRBJ1-1; D remains unclear. V lost 2 bases to trimming and J lost 5 bases, with 12 bases between them. The CDR3 contains 14 residues. Germline V CDR1 and CDR2: MNHEY, SVGAGI. The CDR3 DNA reads as TGTGCCAGCAGTTACCCGGAAGGGAAAACTGAAGCTTTCTTT. Its translation is CASSYPEGKTEAFF.

This chain's CDR3 is CASSLNVRGYYGYTF. The CDR3 bases are TGTGCCAGCAGTCTAAACGTCAGGGGGTACTATGGCTACACCTTC. V is TRBV6-2 or TRBV6-3 and J is TRBJ1-2; 7 bases are a match to TRBD1. CDR1 and CDR2 (germline): MNHEY, SVGEGT. This CDR3 has 15 residues. V lost 5 bases to trimming and J lost 3 bases; unmatched junction nucleotides: 9.

The sample holds a few counts of this clonotype. The chain employs TRBV6-2 or TRBV6-3 and TRBJ1-1; TRBD1 aligns across 7 bases. This CDR3 spans 15 amino acids. CDR1 and CDR2 (germline): MNHEY, SVGEGT. The V gene end was trimmed by 2 bases and the J gene end by 4 bases; junction bases not matched to a gene: 7. The CDR3: CASSYRGLLSTEAFF. The DNA for the CDR3 is TGTGCCAGCAGTTACAGGGGGCTCTTGAGCACTGAAGCTTTCTTT.

J is TRBJ2-3 and V is TRBV11-1, with D perhaps TRBD2 (7 bases). This CDR3 contains 13 residues. Germline CDR1 reads SGHAT; CDR2 reads FQDESV (reference sequence). The V gene lost 5 bases and the J gene lost 5 bases, with 11 bases spanning the gap. CDR3 region: CASSGGAGDTQYF. CDR3 DNA sequence: TGTGCCAGCAGCGGGGGGGCAGGAGATACGCAGTATTTT.

This chain connects TRBV27 to TRBJ1-1, with TRBD1 matching over 8 bases. Germline CDR1 is MNHEY and CDR2 is SMNVEV (reference sequence). V gave up 6 bases and J gave up 4 bases; unmatched junction bases: 4. The CDR3 runs 13 residues. The chain's CDR3 is CASRITGGTEAFF. CDR3 in DNA: TGTGCCAGCAGGATTACAGGGGGCACTGAAGCTTTCTTT.

This clonotype was observed a few times. J is TRBJ2-7 and V is TRBV6-1; the D gene could be TRBD1 or TRBD2 (5 bases each). The CDR3 totals 13 residues. Trimming left V 7 bases short and J 0 bases short, with 10 bases between. The germline gives CDR1 MNHNS, CDR2 SASEGT. The CDR3: CASNRDRSYEQYF. The CDR3, as DNA: TGTGCCAGCAACCGGGACCGCTCCTACGAGCAGTACTTC.

This clonotype has more than one count but fewer than ten. This rearrangement joins TRBV5-5 to TRBJ1-2, with unresolved D. V shed 1 base and J shed 8 bases, with 18 bases lying between them. From germline, CDR1 is SGHKS and CDR2 YYEKEE (reference sequence). This CDR3 has 15 residues. CDR3 sequence: CASSLKLTETIGYTF. The CDR3 coding sequence is TGTGCCAGCAGCTTGAAACTTACCGAAACCATCGGCTACACCTTC.

By sample share, this clonotype is medium-sized (0.01 to 0.1%). The V gene is TRBV19, the J gene TRBJ2-3; no clear D gene. Germline values: CDR1 LNHDA, CDR2 SQIVND (reference sequence). V was cut by 3 bases and J by 1 base, with 5 bases left in between. There are 13 residues in the CDR3. The CDR3 region is CASSIDRTDTQYF. The CDR3 nucleotides read TGTGCCAGTAGTATTGACCGCACAGATACGCAGTATTTT.

This chain connects TRBV29-1 to TRBJ1-1; the D gene is possibly TRBD1 (6 bases). Germline loops: CDR1 SQVTM, CDR2 ANQGSEA. V lost 4 bases and J lost 1, with 10 bases in between. The CDR3 is made up of 13 amino acids. The DNA for the CDR3 is TGCAGCGTTGTACAGGGTTGGAACACTGAAGCTTTCTTT. Protein: CSVVQGWNTEAFF.

The chain combines TRBV7-9 with TRBJ1-4; tentatively, D is TRBD1 (6 bases). Germline lookup yields CDR1 SEHNR and CDR2 FQNEAQ (reference sequence). V was pared by 5 bases and J by 10 bases, with 20 bases between. The CDR3 length is 15 residues. The CDR3 DNA is TGTGCCAGCAGCACGCCCGGGACACGGAGCGGAAAACTGTTTTTT. It encodes CASSTPGTRSGKLFF.

This clonotype has a count of ten or more. The chain is built from TRBV15 and TRBJ2-1; TRBD1 matches at 10 bases. The CDR3 consists of 15 residues. V lost 7 bases to trimming and J lost 12 bases; unmatched junction nucleotides: 15. Germline-derived CDR1 and CDR2 are LNHNV and YYDKDF (reference sequence). In DNA, the CDR3 is TGTGCCACCACCGAAGGGACAGGGGCTGTGCTAGGGCAGTTCTTC. The encoded protein is CATTEGTGAVLGQFF.

Within the sample, this clonotype is medium-sized. V is TRBV29-1 and J is TRBJ2-2; TRBD1 matches at 9 bases. With 6 bases clipped from V and 5 bases from J, the junction kept 7 bases outside the gene matches. Germline-derived CDR1 and CDR2 are SQVTM and ANQGSEA. CDR3 length: 14 amino acids. The CDR3 DNA reads as TGCAGCGTCGGTGACAGGGGGTTGACCGGGGAGCTGTTTTTT. Translated: CSVGDRGLTGELFF.

The chain carries TRBV5-6 and TRBJ1-4, with 8 bases that match TRBD1. V was clipped by 3 bases and J by 6 bases; unmatched bases: 1. Germline V gene sequence: CDR1 SGHDT, CDR2 YYEEEE. This CDR3 is 13 amino acids long. The CDR3 loop reads CASSWGQDEKLFF. CDR3 coding DNA: TGTGCCAGCAGCTGGGGACAGGATGAAAAACTGTTTTTT.

This rearrangement joins TRBV18 to TRBJ1-5; 8 bases match TRBD1. V shed 3 bases, J shed 4 bases, and the junction held 5 bases outside the gene matches. The CDR3 consists of 15 residues. Germline loops: CDR1 KGHSH, CDR2 LQKENI. CDR3: CASSPIQGGNQPQHF. CDR3 coding DNA: TGTGCCAGCTCACCCATACAGGGGGGAAATCAGCCCCAGCATTTT. Variable domain in full (rest from reference TRBV18 and TRBJ1-5): NAGVMQNPRHLVRRRGQEARLRCSPMKGHSHVYWYRQLPEEGLKFMVYLQKENIIDESGMPKERFSAEFPKEGPSILRIQQVVRGDSAAYFCASSPIQGGNQPQHFGDGTRLSIL.

The rearrangement links TRBV20-1 to TRBJ1-2; D perhaps matches TRBD1 (5 bases). CDR3 size: 13 residues. V lost 0 bases and J lost 4, with 9 bases in between. Looked up from germline, CDR1 is DFQATT and CDR2 is SNEGSKA (reference sequence). In nucleotides, the CDR3 is TGCAGTGCTAGAGATCAGAGGGGCTATGGCTACACCTTC. Protein: CSARDQRGYGYTF.

This clonotype appeared a few times. This chain connects TRBV19 to TRBJ1-1; possible D gene TRBD1, 6 bases. Germline-derived CDR1 and CDR2 are LNHDA and SQIVND (reference sequence). V lost 7 bases and J lost 5, with 17 bases in between. This CDR3 has 14 amino acids. The DNA of the CDR3 is TGTGCCAGTATTCGCAGGGGTTTCGAGACTGAAGCTTTCTTT. It specifies CASIRRGFETEAFF.

The chain is built from TRBV7-2 and TRBJ1-5; 7 nucleotides line up with TRBD1. With 4 bases clipped from V and 7 bases from J, the junction kept 4 bases outside the gene matches. The germline V gene encodes CDR1 SGHTA and CDR2 FQGNSA. This CDR3 contains 13 residues. The CDR3 DNA sequence: TGTGCCAGCAGCTGGGGGACAGCCCAGCCCCAGCATTTT. It yields the protein CASSWGTAQPQHF.

This clonotype has more than one count but fewer than ten. The V gene is TRBV15, the J gene TRBJ2-1, with 7 bases aligning to TRBD2. Trimming took 1 base from V and 5 from J; bases not matched to a gene: 5. The CDR3 totals 15 residues. Germline CDR1 LNHNV, CDR2 YYDKDF (reference sequence). The CDR3 nucleotides read TGTGCCACCAGCAGAGTTGGGAGGGCGAACAATGAGCAGTTCTTC. Protein sequence: CATSRVGRANNEQFF.

This clonotype was counted a few times. The chain couples TRBV6-2 or TRBV6-3 to TRBJ1-6; D is unresolved. Germline V gene data show CDR1 as MNHEY and CDR2 as SVGEGT. Trimming took 6 bases from V and 7 from J, leaving 10 bases between them. The CDR3 consists of 13 residues. The CDR3 bases are TGTGCCAGCAGCGCCTCCCCGAATTCACCCCTCCACTTT. Its protein product is CASSASPNSPLHF.

The gene calls are TRBV4-3 and TRBJ1-2; no reliable D call. Germline CDR1 reads LGHNA; CDR2 reads YSLEER. Trimming cost V 1 base and J 8 bases, with 14 bases left between them. The CDR3 is 14 amino acids. The CDR3 DNA is TGCGCCAGCAGCCAAGCAGGAGGGCTGGGGGGCTACACCTTC. Protein product: CASSQAGGLGGYTF.

This chain joins TRBV29-1 and TRBJ2-1; TRBD1 matches at 9 bases. After removal of 8 bases from V and 5 bases from J, the junction contained 7 bases not matched to a gene. This CDR3 is built from 13 residues. Germline V gene lookup returns CDR1 SQVTM and CDR2 ANQGSEA. In nucleotides, the CDR3 is TGCAGCACACGGACAGGGGCCCACAATGAGCAGTTCTTC. Encoded protein: CSTRTGAHNEQFF.

This clonotype occurred many times. V gene TRBV12-3 or TRBV12-4 combines with J gene TRBJ2-1; 12 nucleotides agree with TRBD2. Losses at the gene ends were 5 bases for V and 6 bases for J; bases not matched to a gene: 5. The CDR3 totals 15 residues. CDR3: CASSRGLAGSNEQFF. CDR3 nucleotides: TGTGCCAGCAGTCGAGGACTAGCGGGGAGCAATGAGCAGTTCTTC.

The chain has TRBV14 and TRBJ1-2; tentative D call: TRBD1 (5 bases). V shed 3 bases and J shed 2 bases, with 13 bases lying between them. Germline assignment: CDR1 SGHDN and CDR2 FVKESK. The CDR3 runs to 15 residues. CDR3 nucleotide sequence: TGTGCCAGCAGCCACTCACCCCGGGACAACTATGGCTACACCTTC. It is translated as CASSHSPRDNYGYTF. Based on the CDR3 plus reference TRBV14 and TRBJ1-2, the full variable domain is EAGVTQFPSHSVIEKGQTVTLRCDPISGHDNLYWYRRVMGKEIKFLLHFVKESKQDESGMPNNRFLAERTGGTYSTLKVQPAELEDSGVYFCASSHSPRDNYGYTFGSGTRLTVV.